This TCR beta chain appears in the sequencing data of a study of blood T cell repertoires in COVID-19. Background on the study: The samples span acute and convalescent COVID-19 from the United States, Italy and Spain. PBMCs, B-cell-depleted T cells, or T cells were the source of the cDNA or gDNA that made up the material.

The ends lost 4 bases at V and 4 bases at J; junction bases unmatched: 6. The CDR3 loop spans 14 amino acids. Germline V gene data show CDR1 as KGHSH and CDR2 as LQKENI. Source study methods: Estimated nucleated cell counts came from reference gene primer amplification. Using immunoSEQ multiplex PCR, the repertoire was profiled, and TCRdb retains in-frame clones only, with some absent. V and J calls and clone size come straight from that table; D and trimming were deduced from the DNA. The sample shows approximately 150,000 clones, 65% to 85% of them seen only once. This TCR came from a woman aged 55-75 years with acute or convalescent COVID-19. The chain employs TRBV18 and TRBJ1-1; 7 bases line up with TRBD1. The sample comprised peripheral blood. CDR3 DNA: TGTGCCAGCTCACAAAACAGGGGAGCCACTGAAGCTTTCTTT. Its translation is CASSQNRGATEAFF. Full variable domain (outside the CDR3, taken from reference TRBV18 and TRBJ1-1): NAGVMQNPRHLVRRRGQEARLRCSPMKGHSHVYWYRQLPEEGLKFMVYLQKENIIDESGMPKERFSAEFPKEGPSILRIQQVVRGDSAAYFCASSQNRGATEAFFGQGTRLTVV.